This TCR beta chain was recovered during a study of CD8+ T cells in alopecia areata. The overall study: Each day, treated patients took oral tofacitinib twice, at 5 to 10 mg per dose. General study points: The link between baseline CD8+ expansion and response remains uncertain with one nonresponder. Within the top 100, expanded CD8+ clones significantly decreased with tofacitinib, as did scalp clonality.

With respect to this clone: Its antigen is currently unknown.

Germline V CDR1 and CDR2: SGHRS, YFSETQ. The CDR3 covers 15 residues. J gave up 5 bases and V 1 base, and 7 bases lay outside the gene matches. As for treatment: oral pan-JAK inhibitor, 5-10 mg twice daily. Extracted RNA was reverse transcribed, and the resulting cDNA served as sequencing template. Produced via immunoSEQ multiplex PCR; TCRdb's table is partial and in-frame only. The sample has about 200,000 clones, 35% to 40% seen once. The V and J genes are TRBV5-1 and TRBJ2-5; 8 bases are shared with TRBD2. The sequencing here drew on CD4+ T cells sorted from blood, taken at approximately week 31, from a patient treated with tofacitinib. The TCR was taken from a human donor with alopecia areata. CDR3 nucleotide sequence: TGCGCCAGCAGCTTGAGCGGGAGTAGTGAGGAGACCCAGTACTTC. Amino acid sequence: CASSLSGSSEETQYF.